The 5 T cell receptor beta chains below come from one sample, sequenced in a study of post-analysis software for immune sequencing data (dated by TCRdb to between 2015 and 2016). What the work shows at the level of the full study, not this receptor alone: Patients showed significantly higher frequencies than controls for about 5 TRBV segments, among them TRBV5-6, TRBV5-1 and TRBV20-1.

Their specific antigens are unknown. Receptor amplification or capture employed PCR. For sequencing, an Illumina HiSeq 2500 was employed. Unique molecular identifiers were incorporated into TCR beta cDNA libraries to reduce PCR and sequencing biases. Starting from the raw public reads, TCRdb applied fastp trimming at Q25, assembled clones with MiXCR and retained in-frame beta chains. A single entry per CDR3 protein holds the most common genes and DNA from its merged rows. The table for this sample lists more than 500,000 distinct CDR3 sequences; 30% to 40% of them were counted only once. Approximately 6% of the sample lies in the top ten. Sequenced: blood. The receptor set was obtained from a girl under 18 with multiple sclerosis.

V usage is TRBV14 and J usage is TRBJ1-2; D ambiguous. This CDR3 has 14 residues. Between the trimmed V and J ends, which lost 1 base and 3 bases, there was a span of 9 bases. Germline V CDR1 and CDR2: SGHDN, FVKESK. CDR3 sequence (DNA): TGTGCCAGCAGCCAAGGGGCAGCGGACTATGGCTACACCTTC. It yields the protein CASSQGAADYGYTF.

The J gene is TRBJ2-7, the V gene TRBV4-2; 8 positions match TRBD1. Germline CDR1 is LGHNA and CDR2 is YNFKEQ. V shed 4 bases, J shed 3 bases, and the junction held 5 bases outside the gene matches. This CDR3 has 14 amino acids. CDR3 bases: TGTGCCAGCAGCCCCTACACAGGGGGCTACGAGCAGTACTTC. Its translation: CASSPYTGGYEQYF.

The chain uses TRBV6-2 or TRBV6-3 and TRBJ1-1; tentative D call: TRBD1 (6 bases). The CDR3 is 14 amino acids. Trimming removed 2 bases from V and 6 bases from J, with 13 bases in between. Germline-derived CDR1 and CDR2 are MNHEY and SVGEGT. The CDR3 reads CASSYPGGLAEAFF. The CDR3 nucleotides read TGTGCCAGCAGTTACCCCGGGGGGCTCGCTGAAGCTTTCTTT.

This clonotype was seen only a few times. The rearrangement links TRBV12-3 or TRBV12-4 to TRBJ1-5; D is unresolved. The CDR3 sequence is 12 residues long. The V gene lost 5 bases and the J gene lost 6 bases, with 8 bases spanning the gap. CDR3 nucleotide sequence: TGTGCCAGCAGTCCCGAGTCTCAGCCCCAGCATTTT. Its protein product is CASSPESQPQHF.

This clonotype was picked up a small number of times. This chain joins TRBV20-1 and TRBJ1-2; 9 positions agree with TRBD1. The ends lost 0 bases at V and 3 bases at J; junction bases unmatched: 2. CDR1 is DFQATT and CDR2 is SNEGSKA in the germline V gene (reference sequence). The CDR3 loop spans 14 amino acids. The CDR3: CSARERDRDYGYTF. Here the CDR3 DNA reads TGCAGTGCTAGAGAACGGGACAGGGACTATGGCTACACCTTC.